The subject of this entry is one T cell receptor (beta chain). The germline V gene has CDR1 SGHRS and CDR2 YFSETQ. This CDR3 comprises 15 residues. V lost 0 bases and J lost 1, with 5 bases in between. The study drew participants aged about 18 to 95 years from about two dozen US areas. This sample was included in a study of blood T cell repertoires in COVID-19. About the research overall: The samples span acute and convalescent COVID-19 from the United States, Italy and Spain. Nucleic acid was either cDNA or gDNA, and it came from T cells, B-cell-depleted T cells, or PBMCs.

Produced via immunoSEQ multiplex PCR; TCRdb's table is partial and in-frame only. The sample lists 120,000 to 150,000 clones, more than 80% occurring once. The receptor was isolated from a woman between 18 and 29 years old who had been exposed to COVID-19. Specimen: PBMCs or T cells enriched from blood (not recorded which). The rearrangement joins TRBV5-1 to TRBJ2-6; D ambiguous. CDR3 in amino acids: CASSLELSGANVLTF. DNA for the CDR3: TGCGCCAGCAGCTTGGAATTATCTGGGGCCAACGTCCTGACTTTC.